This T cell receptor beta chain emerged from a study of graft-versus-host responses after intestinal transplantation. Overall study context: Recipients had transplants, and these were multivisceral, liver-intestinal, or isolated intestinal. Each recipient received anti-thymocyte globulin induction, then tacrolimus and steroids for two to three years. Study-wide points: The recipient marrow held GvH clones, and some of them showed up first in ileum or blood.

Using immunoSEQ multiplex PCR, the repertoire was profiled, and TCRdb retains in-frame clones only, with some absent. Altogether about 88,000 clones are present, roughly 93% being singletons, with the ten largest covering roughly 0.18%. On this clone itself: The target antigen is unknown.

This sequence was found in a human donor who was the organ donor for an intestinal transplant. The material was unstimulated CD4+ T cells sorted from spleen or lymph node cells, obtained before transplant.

CDR3 amino acids: CASREKIGELFF. The CDR3 nucleotides read TGTGCCAGCAGGGAGAAGATCGGGGAGCTGTTTTTT. The rearrangement joins TRBV14 to TRBJ2-2; D is undetermined. Germline V gene sequence: CDR1 SGHDN, CDR2 FVKESK. The CDR3 is 12 amino acids. Deletions cut 6 bases from V and 7 bases from J, with 9 bases between.